The TCR beta chain described here comes from a study of control samples from healthy donors and cancer patients. This clone was recorded once. V was trimmed by 10 bases and J by 1 base, leaving 10 bases between them. Germline V CDR1 and CDR2: MDHEN, SYDVKM. The CDR3 loop spans 13 amino acids. Profiling relied on immunoSEQ multiplex PCR, and the TCRdb table lists in-frame clones only, not all of them. Among 150,000 to 200,000 clones, around nine tenths were seen once, and the ten largest hold 1.1% to 1.5%. The genes are TRBV28 and TRBJ2-2; D is ambiguous. Sequencing was performed on blood. This receptor was obtained from a man in his thirties or forties in good health. The CDR3: CAIPHGNTGELFF. CDR3 nucleotide sequence: TGTGCCATCCCCCACGGGAACACCGGGGAGCTGTTTTTT. Drawing the rest from reference TRBV28 and TRBJ2-2, the complete variable domain is DVKVTQSSRYLVKRTGEKVFLECVQDMDHENMFWYRQDPGLGLRLIYFSYDVKMKEKGDIPEGYSVSREKKERFSLILESASTNQTSMYLCAIPHGNTGELFFGEGSRLTVL.